The TCR beta chain under discussion was sequenced for a study of blood T cell repertoires in COVID-19. Study-level background: The United States, Italy and Spain were the sources of the acute and convalescent COVID-19 samples.

Sequenced by immunoSEQ multiplex PCR; TCRdb stores in-frame clones only, minus some. The table includes 30,000 to 35,000 clones, 83% detected once. Source material: peripheral blood. This sequence originates from a man in his forties or fifties with acute or convalescent COVID-19.

CDR3: CASSQPSRSTDTQYF. The DNA for the CDR3 is TGTGCCAGCAGCCAACCTAGCAGAAGCACAGATACGCAGTATTTT. The chain has TRBV4-2 and TRBJ2-3, with D possibly being TRBD2 (5 bases). From germline, CDR1 is LGHNA and CDR2 YNFKEQ. Trimming stripped 2 bases from V and 0 bases from J, with 9 bases between. The CDR3 length is 15 residues.